This paragraph reports one TCR beta chain. Data came from immunoSEQ multiplex PCR; TCRdb stores just in-frame clones and leaves some out. The table shows nearly 250,000 clones, with approximately 85% occurring only once. The CDR3 is 16 amino acids. Unmatched junction bases numbered 3, after V lost 0 bases and J lost 0 bases. CDR1 and CDR2 (germline): KGHSH, LQKENI. The data derive from a study of blood T cell repertoires in COVID-19. Sequencing was done on a sample of PBMCs or T cells enriched from blood (not recorded which). J is TRBJ2-5 and V is TRBV18; 8 bases line up with TRBD2. The source of this sequence is a woman aged 45-60 years with acute COVID-19. CDR3 DNA: TGTGCCAGCTCACCACCCACGGGGGGGTACCAAGAGACCCAGTACTTC. Protein: CASSPPTGGYQETQYF.